This T cell receptor beta chain comes out of a study of blood T cell dynamics during melanoma immunotherapy. The assay was immunoSEQ multiplex PCR, and TCRdb's table has in-frame clones only and misses some. In the table there are about 12,000 clones, roughly 90% of which are singletons. Sample time point: week 3, after first cycle of checkpoint inhibitor. Sampling occurred pretreatment (T0) and at week 3 (W3), after cycle one of checkpoint blockade. Disease control meant complete response, partial response or stable disease at 12 weeks. Trimming removed 8 bases from V and 0 bases from J; junction bases left unmatched: 1. Per the germline V gene, CDR1 is SEHNR and CDR2 is FQNEAQ (reference sequence). The CDR3 has 14 amino acids. Study-wide results and limits: Disease-control patients' PBMC repertoires became either more clonal or more diverse at W3.

Turning to this clone: Its target is not known.

The origin of this receptor is a human donor with melanoma. The chain recombines TRBV7-9 with TRBJ2-3, with 11 bases fitting TRBD2. The material was blood, obtained from a patient treated with checkpoint blockade. The CDR3 region has the DNA TGTGCCAGCCTAGCGGGGGGAAGCACAGATACGCAGTATTTT. This encodes CASLAGGSTDTQYF. Full variable domain (rest looked up from reference TRBV7-9 and TRBJ2-3): DTGVSQNPRHKITKRGQNVTFRCDPISEHNRLYWYRQTLGQGPEFLTYFQNEAQLEKSRLLSDRFSAERPKGSFSTLEIQRTEQGDSAMYLCASLAGGSTDTQYFGPGTRLTVL.